This paragraph covers one TCR beta chain sequence. Its antigen is still unknown. The sample belongs to a study of T cells in Graves' hyperthyroidism and ophthalmopathy. TCR beta CDR3 sequences were amplified from RNA transcripts. The primer set for the first-round RT-PCR of the TCR CDR3 was HTBI. TCRdb redid the calling of the multiplex PCR reads with MiXCR, one entry per CDR3 protein. Of more than 500,000 distinct CDR3 sequences in the sample, about 16% are singletons; the top ten hold 3% to 4.5%. Participants, patients aged 18 to 65, had newly diagnosed hyperthyroidism with a duration under 2 months. Based on clinical symptoms, serum thyroxine and TRAb, thyroid ultrasound and orbital computed tomography, diagnoses were reached. PBMCs came from roughly 10 ml fresh peripheral blood. Study results and limitations: Also found in blood were most expanded thyroid clonotypes above 0.001.

The V gene lost 2 bases and the J gene lost 6 bases, with 8 bases spanning the gap. The CDR3 has 13 amino acids. CDR1 and CDR2 (germline): LNHDA, SQIVND (reference sequence). The chain joins TRBV19 to TRBJ1-5; D unclear. The receptor was isolated from a woman in her twenties or thirties with Graves' hyperthyroidism. The material sequenced was blood. CDR3 in DNA: TGTGCCAGTAGTATAACGTCGGGTCAGCCCCAGCATTTT. Its translation is CASSITSGQPQHF.